This paragraph reports one T cell receptor beta chain. The table came from immunoSEQ multiplex PCR; TCRdb's copy has only in-frame clones and leaves some out. The data show tens of thousands of clones, 80% to 90% seen once. V was clipped by 4 bases and J by 5 bases, with 11 bases between them. Germline assignment: CDR1 SNHLY and CDR2 FYNNEI. The CDR3 spans 13 residues. This sample was taken from a study of blood T cell repertoires in COVID-19. Turning to the study itself: PBMCs, B-cell-depleted T cells, or T cells were the source of the cDNA or gDNA that made up the material.

The V call is TRBV2, the J call TRBJ2-5; D may be TRBD1 (7 bases). The sequence came from a man aged 55 to 70 with active or convalescent COVID-19. The sequenced material came from peripheral blood. CDR3 protein: CASSGAGGETQYF. In DNA, the CDR3 is TGTGCCAGCAGTGGGGCAGGGGGGGAGACCCAGTACTTC.